This T cell receptor beta chain was captured by sequencing in a study of T cells expressing NK-cell markers. 5'RACE template switching built TCR beta cDNA with unique molecular identifiers. After re-calling the 5' RACE reads, TCRdb lists one entry per CDR3 protein, DNA absent. This sample's table has about 160,000 distinct CDR3 sequences. Study results and caveats: Unclear, still, was the HCMV specificity of the expanded NKG2C+ T cell clones. Several of the donors also had these clonotypes leading their CD3+CD56-NKG2C+ fraction. In 5 or 6 donors, dominant NKG2C+ clonotypes were about 1.0-8% of CD8+ T cells.

The CDR3 loop spans 15 amino acids. The germline V gene has CDR1 SGHVS and CDR2 FQNEAQ. On this clonotype itself: The antigen is unknown.

The chain has TRBV7-8 and TRBJ2-6; TCRdb reports TRBD1, a call that lacks DNA to check it against. The sequenced material came from blood T cells: a sorted CD56 or NKG2C T cell subset, CD4+ or CD8+ T cells, or bulk PBMC T cells (not recorded which). The clonotype originates from a woman between 18 and 70 years old in good health. This CDR3 is CASGRGQSGANVLTF.